This TCR beta chain derives from a study of beta chain features in type 1 diabetes. At the level of the study: Across every sample, roughly 100 million sorted cells were examined in total.

Notes on the study in general: High-TCR-expressing cells could be over-represented by cDNA sequencing.

This clone was counted at least ten times. Its antigen is undetermined. Sequenced material consisted of expressed TCRB transcripts (all of the isolated RNA was reverse transcribed). Repertoires were generated with immunoSEQ multiplex PCR, while TCRdb's copy carries only in-frame clones and drops some. The data hold 300,000 to 350,000 clones, with 8% observed a single time. Trimming pared 3 bases from V and 5 bases from J, leaving 7 bases between. The CDR3 contains 12 residues. CDR1 is SNHLY, CDR2 FYNNEI, per germline. The receptor comes from a woman younger than 35 in good health. The sample taken for sequencing was central memory CD4+ T cells from blood. The chain links TRBV2 to TRBJ1-2; D is uncertain. CDR3 in DNA: TGTGCCAGCAGTGATACGGGGTATGGCTACACCTTC. Amino acid sequence: CASSDTGYGYTF.